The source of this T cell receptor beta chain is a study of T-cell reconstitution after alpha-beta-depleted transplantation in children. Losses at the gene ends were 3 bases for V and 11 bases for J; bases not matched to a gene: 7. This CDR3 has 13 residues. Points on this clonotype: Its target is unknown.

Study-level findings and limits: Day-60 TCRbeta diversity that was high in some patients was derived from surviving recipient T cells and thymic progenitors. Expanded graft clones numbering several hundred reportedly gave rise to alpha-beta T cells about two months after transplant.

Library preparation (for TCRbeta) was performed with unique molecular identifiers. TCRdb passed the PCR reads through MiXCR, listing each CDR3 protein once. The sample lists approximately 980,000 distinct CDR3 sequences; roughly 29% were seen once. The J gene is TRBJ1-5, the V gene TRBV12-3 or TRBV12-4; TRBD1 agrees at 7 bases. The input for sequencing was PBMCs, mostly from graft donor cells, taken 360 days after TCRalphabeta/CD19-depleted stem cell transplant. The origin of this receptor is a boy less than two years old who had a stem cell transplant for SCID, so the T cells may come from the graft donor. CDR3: CASSLDRWAAQHF. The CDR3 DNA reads TGTGCCAGCAGTTTGGACAGGTGGGCAGCCCAGCATTTT.